The rows below give T cell receptor beta chains drawn from one sample of a study of control samples from healthy donors and cancer patients. Profiling relied on immunoSEQ multiplex PCR, and the TCRdb table lists in-frame clones only, not all of them. In the table there are around 140,000 clones, approximately 91% of which are singletons. Sequencing was performed on blood. The receptors were sampled from a man aged 30 to 39 in good health. Both conserved end residues are part of each CDR3. Fields, in order: J gene, clone size, D gene, V gene, CDR3 DNA, CDR3 protein. D genes are given only for firm matches. Only part of the rows carry a size: once, few, many, or a class if the clone is expanded.

TRBJ2-1 | . | TRBD1 | TRBV5-1 | TGCGCCAGCAGTTGGACAGGGGCGAGTGAGCAGTTCTTC | CASSWTGASEQFF
TRBJ1-2 | once | . | TRBV9 | TGTGCCAGCAGCGTAGCTCCGGACAGCCCTTTTAGCTATGGCTACACCTTC | CASSVAPDSPFSYGYTF
TRBJ2-7 | . | . | TRBV27 | TGTGCCAGCAGTTTTACGGTTACCTACGAGCAGTACTTC | CASSFTVTYEQYF
TRBJ1-5 | . | TRBD1 | TRBV5-1 | TGCGCCAGCAGCTGGGCAGGGGGCGTCAATCAGCCCCAGCATTTT | CASSWAGGVNQPQHF
TRBJ1-2 | . | . | TRBV6-6 | TGTGCCAGTAGAACTGGAACGATTAACTATGGCTACACCTTC | CASRTGTINYGYTF
TRBJ2-7 | . | . | TRBV9 | TGTGCCAGCAGCGTAGGCAGGGGGGCCGAGCAGTACTTC | CASSVGRGAEQYF
TRBJ1-1 | once | . | TRBV5-1 | TGCGCCAGCAGCTTGGGGGCGGTCGGCGGACAGAACACTGAAGCTTTCTTT | CASSLGAVGGQNTEAFF
TRBJ2-3 | . | TRBD2 | TRBV3-1/TRBV3-2 | TGTGCCAGCAGCCAACTAGGACTAGCGGGGGGGAGGTCAGATACGCAGTATTTT | CASSQLGLAGGRSDTQYF
TRBJ1-5 | . | TRBD1 | TRBV12-3/TRBV12-4 | TGTGCCAGCAGCCAGGGACAGGATCAGCCCCAGCATTTT | CASSQGQDQPQHF
TRBJ1-5 | . | . | TRBV5-6 | TGTGCCAGCAGCTTGACGATGGGAGTGGATCAGCCCCAGCATTTT | CASSLTMGVDQPQHF
TRBJ1-5 | . | . | TRBV7-9 | TGTGCCAGCAGCCTAGACAGACAGCCCCAGCATTTT | CASSLDRQPQHF
TRBJ2-2 | once | . | TRBV7-9 | TGTGCCAGCAGCTTATCGCCGCAGGGAATGATTTCCACCGGGGAGCTGTTTTTT | CASSLSPQGMISTGELFF
TRBJ1-2 | few | TRBD1 | TRBV3-1/TRBV3-2 | TGTGCCAGCAGCCAAAGGGGGCAGGGCCACTATGGCTACACCTTC | CASSQRGQGHYGYTF
TRBJ1-4 | . | . | TRBV19 | TGTGCCAGTAGTATGGTGGGGGCGTCGGAAAAACTGTTTTTT | CASSMVGASEKLFF
TRBJ1-1 | . | TRBD1 | TRBV2 | TGTGCCAGCAGCGAACAGGGGACGAACACTGAAGCTTTCTTT | CASSEQGTNTEAFF
TRBJ1-2 | . | TRBD1 | TRBV19 | TGTGCCAGTAGTAGCTCCCGCGGACAGGACGACAACTATGGCTACACCTTC | CASSSSRGQDDNYGYTF
TRBJ2-3 | . | TRBD2 | TRBV5-4 | TGTGCCAGCAGCCCGGGACTAGCGGTCACAGATACGCAGTATTTT | CASSPGLAVTDTQYF
TRBJ2-7 | . | . | TRBV14 | TGTGCCAGCAGCCAAGTTACAGGGCCCTACGAGCAGTACTTC | CASSQVTGPYEQYF
TRBJ2-7 | once | TRBD2 | TRBV3-1/TRBV3-2 | TGTGCCAGCGGGTGGCTAGCGGGGGTCGAGCAGTACTTC | CASGWLAGVEQYF
TRBJ2-1 | . | TRBD2 | TRBV7-2 | TGTGCCAGCAGCTTAGGCGGGGGGGGAAACAATGAGCAGTTCTTC | CASSLGGGGNNEQFF
TRBJ2-2 | . | . | TRBV7-8 | TGTGCCAGCACCGTAACCTTGGAAGGGGAGCTGTTTTTT | CASTVTLEGELFF
TRBJ2-1 | . | TRBD1 | TRBV7-9 | TGTGCCAGCAGCTTTTTGCAGGGGGCCTCCTACAATGAGCAGTTCTTC | CASSFLQGASYNEQFF
TRBJ1-6 | . | . | TRBV28 | TGTGCCAGCACCCCGGGTGAAAGTAGCTCCTATAATTCACCCCTCCACTTT | CASTPGESSSYNSPLHF
TRBJ2-3 | . | TRBD2 | TRBV19 | TGTGCCAGTAGTATAACTAGCGGGTTGGATACGCAGTATTTT | CASSITSGLDTQYF
TRBJ2-1 | . | TRBD2 | TRBV2 | TGTGCCAGCAGGGCAGCGGGGGGGGCAGTCTATGAGCAGTTCTTC | CASRAAGGAVYEQFF
TRBJ1-2 | . | . | TRBV12-3/TRBV12-4 | TGTGCCAGCAGTTTGAGGAGGGAATATGGCTACACCTTC | CASSLRREYGYTF
TRBJ1-2 | . | . | TRBV10-3 | TGTGCCATCAGTGATCTATTGGTCGATTCTAACTATGGCTACACCTTC | CAISDLLVDSNYGYTF